This TCR beta chain was found in a study of T-cell reconstitution after alpha-beta-depleted transplantation in children. To note about this clonotype: Antigen unknown. Being one base from a much bigger clone, this may be a read error.

Study-level points and caveats: Recipient T cells and thymic progenitors that survived were the source of the high TCRbeta diversity seen at day 60 in some patients. T-cell counts and diversity were attributed mostly to newly produced T cells one year after transplant. Several hundred expanded graft clones reportedly were the source of alpha-beta T cells about two months after transplant.

The TCRbeta library was prepared with unique molecular identifiers. TCRdb ran MiXCR on the PCR reads and lists one entry per CDR3 protein. The sample includes 200,000 or so distinct CDR3 sequences, about 6.6% of them seen just once. The sequences come from PBMCs, collected before TCRalphabeta/CD19-depleted stem cell transplant. This receptor was obtained from a boy aged 2 to 10 with acute lymphoblastic leukemia, due to receive a stem cell transplant.

CDR3 amino acids: CASSYKPNIKNQPQHF. CDR3 sequence (DNA): TGTGCCAGCAGTTACAAACCCAACATAAAAAATCAGCCCCAGCATTTT. The chain combines TRBV6-2 or TRBV6-3 with TRBJ1-5; D remains unclear. The length of the CDR3 is 16 residues. Per germline, CDR1 MNHEY and CDR2 SVGEGT. Trimming stripped 2 bases from V and 4 bases from J, with 15 bases between.